Below, 15 T cell receptor beta chains from the same sample are listed, as sequenced in a study of T-cell reconstitution after alpha-beta-depleted transplantation in children. Unique molecular identifiers were used in preparing the TCRbeta library. TCRdb itself ran the PCR reads through MiXCR, one entry per CDR3 protein. Of 280,000 or so distinct CDR3 sequences listed, about 9.9% were seen once; the top ten hold 23%. Material: peripheral blood, obtained 180 days after TCRalphabeta/CD19-depleted stem cell transplant. The source is a male patient aged 2 to 10 who had a stem cell transplant for chronic granulomatous disease, so the T cells may come from the graft donor.

With regard to this clonotype: This clone may be a read error of a much larger clone one base away. The rearrangement uses TRBV20-1 and TRBJ2-3, with 11 bases matching TRBD2. This CDR3 region has 15 residues. Germline V gives CDR1 DFQATT, CDR2 SNEGSKA (reference sequence). The CDR3 is CSAARLAGSTDTKYF. Here the CDR3 DNA reads TGCAGTGCCGCCCGACTAGCGGGGTCCACAGATACGAAGTATTTT.

This clonotype showed up just a few times. The chain carries TRBV28 and TRBJ2-1; D remains unclear. The CDR3 sequence is 17 residues long. CDR1 is MDHEN, CDR2 SYDVKM, per germline. V was shortened by 4 bases and J by 7 bases, with 23 bases between the two germline ends. The CDR3 is CASSSLFVPAAGNEQFF. The DNA of the CDR3 is TGTGCCAGCAGTTCCCTTTTTGTCCCGGCCGCCGGAAATGAGCAGTTCTTC.

This clonotype was observed at least ten times. This chain joins TRBV5-1 and TRBJ2-7; 8 bases align to TRBD1. CDR3 length: 16 amino acids. The germline V gene encodes CDR1 SGHRS and CDR2 YFSETQ. With V trimmed by 6 bases and J by 0 bases, 11 bases remained unmatched. In DNA, the CDR3 is TGCGCCAGCACCCCGGGGCCAGGGGGCAGCTCCTACGAGCAGTACTTC. This gives the protein CASTPGPGGSSYEQYF.

The CDR3 nucleotides are TGTGCCAGTAGTCCCCGGGGACCCAGCACAGATACGCAGTATTTT. Translating it yields CASSPRGPSTDTQYF. The chain uses TRBV19 and TRBJ2-3; D is perhaps TRBD1 or TRBD2 (5 bases each). The CDR3 length is 15 residues. Germline loops: CDR1 LNHDA, CDR2 SQIVND (reference sequence). Trimming removed 5 bases at V and 0 bases at J, with 12 bases between.

The gene calls are TRBV28 and TRBJ2-5, with D unresolved. In germline, CDR1 is MDHEN, CDR2 SYDVKM. The V end was cut by 5 bases, the J end by 3 bases, with 19 bases between. The length of the CDR3 is 16 residues. Here the CDR3 reads CASSTDKAFWEETQYF. The CDR3 nucleotides read TGTGCCAGCAGTACCGACAAGGCCTTTTGGGAAGAGACCCAGTACTTC.

This clonotype was seen repeatedly, ten times or more. The gene calls are TRBV4-3 and TRBJ2-1; TRBD2 is a possible D gene (5 bases). The CDR3 spans 15 residues. In germline, CDR1 is LGHNA, CDR2 YSLEER. V was trimmed by 2 bases and J by 10 bases, leaving 18 bases between them. The CDR3 region has the DNA TGCGCCAGCAGCCAAACCGGCGGATCGGGAAACGAGCAGTTCTTC. Its translation is CASSQTGGSGNEQFF.

This clonotype showed up many times. This sequence joins TRBV3-1 and TRBJ2-3; D ambiguous. CDR1 and CDR2 from the germline V gene are LGHDT and YNNKEL (reference sequence). This CDR3 has 15 residues. V was clipped by 0 bases and J by 2 bases, with 9 bases between them. The CDR3 protein is CASSQDYLLTDTQYF. CDR3 coding DNA: TGTGCCAGCAGCCAAGACTACCTGCTCACAGATACGCAGTATTTT.

As concerns this clonotype: The junction differs from germline at one of its ends, possibly a read error. V usage is TRBV27 and J usage is TRBJ2-3; weak D call: TRBD1 (6 bases). CDR1 is MNHEY, CDR2 SMNVEV, per germline (reference sequence). The CDR3 length is 15 residues. The chain's CDR3 is CASSFPGQSTDTQSF. The CDR3 DNA is TGTGCCAGCAGTTTCCCCGGACAGAGCACAGATACGCAGTCTTTT.

The sample holds a few counts of this clonotype. The J gene is TRBJ1-1, the V gene TRBV12-3 or TRBV12-4; D is unclear. Trimming removed 7 bases at V and 0 bases at J, with 9 bases between. This CDR3 has 13 amino acids. The CDR3 bases are TGTGCCAGCAAACTCCCGATGAACACTGAAGCTTTCTTT. This translates into CASKLPMNTEAFF.

The table lists this clonotype with many counts. The chain couples TRBV3-1 to TRBJ2-1, with TRBD2 identical over 13 bases. There are 16 residues in the CDR3. The germline gives CDR1 LGHDT, CDR2 YNNKEL (reference sequence). V shed 4 bases and J 8 bases; nucleotides not matched to a gene: 8. CDR3 sequence reads: CASSRRTSGRLDEQFF. Here the CDR3 DNA reads TGTGCCAGCAGCCGCCGGACTAGCGGGAGATTGGATGAGCAGTTCTTC.

In its sample, this clonotype was seen many times. The chain combines TRBV2 with TRBJ2-2; 11 nucleotides align to TRBD2. CDR1 is SNHLY, CDR2 FYNNEI, per germline. The V segment lost 6 bases and the J segment 6 bases; nucleotides outside the gene matches: 15. The CDR3 contains 18 residues. In DNA form, the CDR3 reads TGTGCCAGCAGAGAGGGAACGGTTAGCGGGAGGGCCGCCGGGGAGCTGTTTTTT. This translates into CASREGTVSGRAAGELFF.

This clonotype was counted ten times or more. The V call is TRBV4-3, the J call TRBJ2-2; no clear D gene. Between the trimmed V and J ends, which lost 0 bases and 0 bases, there was a span of 11 bases. The CDR3 is 17 residues long. The germline V gene encodes CDR1 LGHNA and CDR2 YSLEER. The CDR3 DNA reads as TGCGCCAGCAGCCAAGAACACACGTTCGCGAACACCGGGGAGCTGTTTTTT. This gives the protein CASSQEHTFANTGELFF.

This clonotype was recorded at least ten times. The chain has TRBV7-9 and TRBJ2-5, with D perhaps matching TRBD2 (6 bases). The CDR3 sequence is 13 residues long. V lost 5 bases to trimming and J lost 5 bases, with 12 bases between them. The V gene's germline CDR1 is SEHNR and CDR2 FQNEAQ (reference sequence). The CDR3 bases are TGTGCCAGCAGCCCGGCGGGACCGGAGACCCAGTACTTC. This codes for CASSPAGPETQYF. The full variable domain, with the rest looked up from reference TRBV7-9 and TRBJ2-5, is DTGVSQNPRHKITKRGQNVTFRCDPISEHNRLYWYRQTLGQGPEFLTYFQNEAQLEKSRLLSDRFSAERPKGSFSTLEIQRTEQGDSAMYLCASSPAGPETQYFGPGTRLLVL.

The table lists this clonotype with many counts. CDR3 sequence reads: CASSLGQGETQYF. The DNA of the CDR3 is TGCGCCAGCAGCCTAGGACAGGGGGAGACCCAGTACTTC. The chain employs TRBV4-3 and TRBJ2-5, with 9 bases identical to TRBD1. Germline V gene data show CDR1 as LGHNA and CDR2 as YSLEER. The CDR3 runs to 13 residues. Trimming cost V 4 bases and J 5 bases; bases outside gene matches: 2.

With respect to this clonotype: One base away lies a much larger clone, so this may be a sequencing read error. This chain uses TRBV5-5 with TRBJ2-1; D not resolved. Per germline, CDR1 SGHKS and CDR2 YYEKEE (reference sequence). This CDR3 comprises 14 residues. DNA of the CDR3: TGTGCCAGCAGCTTGTGGCCCAAGAAGAATGAGCAGTCCTTC. Translated, it gives CASSLWPKKNEQSF.